This passage covers 20 T cell receptor beta chains from one sample sequenced in a study of vaccination and CD4 T cells after COVID-19. Their antigens remain unidentified. CD4+ T cells that had been cultured provided DNA sequenced with the Oncomine TCR Beta short-read assay. TCRdb reprocessed the PCR reads with MiXCR, giving one entry per CDR3 protein. Of 4,000 to 4,500 distinct CDR3 sequences listed, 71% were seen once; the top ten hold around a third. Sample treatment: approximately nine-day PBMC culture with coronavirus spike peptide pools or control peptides (ViraFEST assay). One should note that the unexposed donor's CD4+ T cells were collected before the COVID-19 pandemic (2011-2018). Sequenced material: CD4+ T cells from blood, cultured in vitro. The source of these receptors is a human donor in good health.

The table lists this clonotype with a few counts. The gene calls are TRBV7-2 and TRBJ1-1; the D is unclear. The CDR3 runs 13 residues. From germline, CDR1 is SGHTA and CDR2 FQGNSA. Trimming took 4 bases from V and 3 from J, leaving 9 bases between them. The DNA for the CDR3 is TGTGCCAGCAGCTCCCGAATGTACACTGAAGCTTTCTTT. Translation: CASSSRMYTEAFF. Complete variable domain (other parts from reference TRBV7-2 and TRBJ1-1): GAGVSQSPSNKVTEKGKDVELRCDPISGHTALYWYRQSLGQGLEFLIYFQGNSAPDKSGLPSDRFSAERTGGSVSTLTIQRTQQEDSAVYLCASSSRMYTEAFFGQGTRLTVV.

The V gene is TRBV7-6, the J gene TRBJ2-7; possibly TRBD2 for D (5 bases). CDR1 and CDR2 from the germline V gene are SGHVS and FNYEAQ. V was trimmed by 7 bases and J by 5 bases, leaving 24 bases between them. The CDR3 spans 16 residues. The CDR3 loop is CASIHYSGDQVHEQYF. CDR3 DNA: TGTGCCAGCATTCACTACTCCGGGGATCAGGTCCACGAGCAGTACTTC.

This clonotype occurred a few times. V gene TRBV6-2 or TRBV6-3 combines with J gene TRBJ2-7; D might be TRBD1 or TRBD2, each matching 5 bases. Germline V gene sequence: CDR1 MNHEY, CDR2 SVGEGT. The V end lost 0 bases, the J end lost 0 bases, and 15 bases lay between the germline ends. The CDR3 spans 17 residues. Here the CDR3 DNA reads TGTGCCAGCAGTTACTCGACCGGGACGAGGAGCTCCTACGAGCAGTACTTC. Translated, it gives CASSYSTGTRSSYEQYF.

V usage is TRBV27 and J usage is TRBJ1-1; possibly TRBD1 for D (5 bases). The CDR3 length is 15 residues. The V end lost 6 bases, the J end lost 4 bases, and 18 bases lay between the germline ends. Germline V gene data show CDR1 as MNHEY and CDR2 as SMNVEV (reference sequence). The CDR3 loop is CASRSSGLDGTEAFF. The DNA of the CDR3 is TGTGCCAGCAGATCTTCAGGGTTGGATGGCACTGAAGCTTTCTTT.

This clonotype was observed a few times. This chain links TRBV20-1 with TRBJ2-5; 7 positions agree with TRBD2. Germline V lookup: CDR1 DFQATT, CDR2 SNEGSKA (reference sequence). The CDR3 is made up of 17 amino acids. After removal of 4 bases from V and 1 base from J, the junction contained 15 bases not matched to a gene. The CDR3 DNA is TGCAGTGCTACTGGGCCGGGGGGAGGCGCCCTCCAAGAGACCCAGTACTTC. It encodes CSATGPGGGALQETQYF.

The genes are TRBV5-4 and TRBJ1-2; no firm D call. The CDR3 is 15 amino acids. V was clipped by 4 bases and J by 0 bases, with 13 bases between them. In germline, CDR1 is SGHNT, CDR2 YYREEE (reference sequence). CDR3 coding DNA: TGTGCCAGCAGCCTTAAGGCACGCCCTAACTATGGCTACACCTTC. This gives the protein CASSLKARPNYGYTF.

The V and J genes are TRBV2 and TRBJ2-1; 8 bases match TRBD1. The J segment lost 7 bases and the V segment lost 8 bases, leaving 7 bases of the junction unmatched. Per germline, CDR1 SNHLY and CDR2 FYNNEI. The CDR3 runs 13 residues. The CDR3 DNA reads TGTGCCAGCGGCGGACAGGGTGGAAATGAGCAGTTCTTC. Protein sequence: CASGGQGGNEQFF.

The V gene is TRBV12-5, the J gene TRBJ2-5; maybe TRBD2 (6 bases). CDR3 size: 12 residues. V lost 6 bases and J 9 bases, leaving 14 bases between the germline ends. Germline V gives CDR1 LGHNT, CDR2 FRNRAP. The CDR3 DNA sequence: TGTGCTAGTGGCGGGAGCAACCACCCCCAGTACTTC. This encodes CASGGSNHPQYF.

The chain combines TRBV30 with TRBJ1-2; D is undetermined. The CDR3 spans 14 residues. Between the trimmed V and J ends, which lost 2 bases and 4 bases, there was a span of 14 bases. Germline assignment: CDR1 GTSNPN and CDR2 SVGIG (reference sequence). This CDR3 reads CAWSKDSPRYGYTF. DNA for the CDR3: TGTGCCTGGAGTAAGGATAGCCCCCGCTATGGCTACACCTTC.

The CDR3 sequence is CASSGRISNQPQHF. The CDR3 nucleotides are TGTGCCAGCAGTGGACGGATTAGCAATCAGCCCCAGCATTTT. The chain has TRBV2 and TRBJ1-5, with D uncertain. Germline V lookup: CDR1 SNHLY, CDR2 FYNNEI. The CDR3 consists of 14 residues. The germline V and J ends were trimmed by 4 bases and 0 bases, with 7 bases remaining between them.

This clonotype is deemed large. V and J are TRBV2 and TRBJ2-2, with 9 nucleotides matching TRBD2. V gave up 6 bases and J gave up 5 bases; unmatched junction bases: 13. Germline CDR1 reads SNHLY; CDR2 reads FYNNEI. CDR3 length: 17 amino acids. CDR3 nucleotides: TGTGCCAGCAGGGCCCAGGGACTAGCAATCAGTACCGGGGAGCTGTTTTTT. Its protein is CASRAQGLAISTGELFF.

The chain recombines TRBV27 with TRBJ1-5; D is possibly TRBD1 (5 bases). The CDR3 loop spans 18 amino acids. Germline V gives CDR1 MNHEY, CDR2 SMNVEV (reference sequence). The V end was cut by 7 bases, the J end by 3 bases, with 25 bases between. DNA of the CDR3: TGTGCCAGCACCAACCATGGCGGGGGAGGGAGGAACAATCAGCCCCAGCATTTT. This sequence encodes CASTNHGGGGRNNQPQHF.

The V gene is TRBV7-8, the J gene TRBJ1-2; 7 bases align to TRBD1. The germline V gene encodes CDR1 SGHVS and CDR2 FQNEAQ. Unmatched junction bases numbered 8, after V lost 5 bases and J lost 5 bases. The CDR3 sequence is 14 residues long. CDR3 DNA: TGTGCCAGCAGCCCAGGGGACAGAAATTATGGCTACACCTTC. Its protein is CASSPGDRNYGYTF. The full variable domain, completed using reference TRBV7-8 and TRBJ1-2, is GAGVSQSPRYKVAKRGQDVALRCDPISGHVSLFWYQQALGQGPEFLTYFQNEAQLDKSGLPSDRFFAERPEGSVSTLKIQRTQQEDSAVYLCASSPGDRNYGYTFGSGTRLTVV.

This chain uses TRBV29-1 with TRBJ2-2, with D perhaps TRBD1 (6 bases). The CDR3 has 13 residues. Germline V gene sequence: CDR1 SQVTM, CDR2 ANQGSEA. V lost 7 bases and J lost 5, with 14 bases in between. CDR3 DNA sequence: TGCAGCGCAGGACAGAGTTCGACCGGGGAGCTGTTTTTT. Its translation: CSAGQSSTGELFF.

The rearrangement uses TRBV6-1 and TRBJ2-7; unclear D gene. Germline-derived CDR1 and CDR2 are MNHNS and SASEGT. There are 14 residues in the CDR3. Trimming removed 8 bases from V and 2 bases from J, with 16 bases in between. The CDR3 loop reads CASSRAIRPYEQYF. CDR3 nucleotides: TGTGCCAGCTCACGCGCGATAAGACCCTACGAGCAGTACTTC.

V gene TRBV10-3 combines with J gene TRBJ2-7; D is unresolved. V was clipped by 11 bases and J by 2 bases, with 16 bases between them. Germline-derived CDR1 and CDR2 are ENHRY and SYGVKD. CDR3 length: 13 amino acids. The CDR3 region is CAAESRVTYEQYF. DNA of the CDR3: TGTGCCGCGGAGTCTAGAGTTACCTACGAGCAGTACTTC.

This chain uses TRBV6-1 with TRBJ2-1, with a possible D match to TRBD1 (6 bases). Germline CDR1 and CDR2: MNHNS and SASEGT. V shed 8 bases and J shed 2 bases, with 19 bases lying between them. CDR3 size: 16 residues. This CDR3 is CASRGRLGQAYNEQFF. CDR3 DNA sequence: TGTGCCAGCCGCGGAAGACTGGGACAAGCCTACAATGAGCAGTTCTTC.

In this sample, this clonotype turned up once. The V and J genes are TRBV20-1 and TRBJ1-6; 9 bases are shared with TRBD1. This CDR3 comprises 15 residues. Germline loops: CDR1 DFQATT, CDR2 SNEGSKA (reference sequence). Unmatched junction bases numbered 14, after V lost 6 bases and J lost 11 bases. CDR3 loop: CSAKSTGGRSPPLHF. CDR3 bases: TGCAGTGCAAAAAGTACAGGGGGCAGGAGCCCACCCCTCCACTTT.

The chain employs TRBV20-1 and TRBJ2-5, with 7 bases matching TRBD1. The CDR3 is 17 amino acids. V lost 5 bases and J lost 2; bases outside the gene matches: 17. Germline loops: CDR1 DFQATT, CDR2 SNEGSKA (reference sequence). In DNA, the CDR3 is TGCAGTGCTGGAGCCTCAGGGACAGCAGCAATACAAGAGACCCAGTACTTC. This encodes CSAGASGTAAIQETQYF.

The chain links TRBV20-1 to TRBJ2-3; D is perhaps TRBD1 (5 bases). Germline V lookup: CDR1 DFQATT, CDR2 SNEGSKA (reference sequence). V was clipped by 6 bases and J by 0 bases, with 16 bases between them. The CDR3 sequence is 15 residues long. CDR3 sequence: CSARSMAGSTDTQYF. For the CDR3, the DNA is TGCAGTGCCCGGAGCATGGCAGGGAGCACAGATACGCAGTATTTT.